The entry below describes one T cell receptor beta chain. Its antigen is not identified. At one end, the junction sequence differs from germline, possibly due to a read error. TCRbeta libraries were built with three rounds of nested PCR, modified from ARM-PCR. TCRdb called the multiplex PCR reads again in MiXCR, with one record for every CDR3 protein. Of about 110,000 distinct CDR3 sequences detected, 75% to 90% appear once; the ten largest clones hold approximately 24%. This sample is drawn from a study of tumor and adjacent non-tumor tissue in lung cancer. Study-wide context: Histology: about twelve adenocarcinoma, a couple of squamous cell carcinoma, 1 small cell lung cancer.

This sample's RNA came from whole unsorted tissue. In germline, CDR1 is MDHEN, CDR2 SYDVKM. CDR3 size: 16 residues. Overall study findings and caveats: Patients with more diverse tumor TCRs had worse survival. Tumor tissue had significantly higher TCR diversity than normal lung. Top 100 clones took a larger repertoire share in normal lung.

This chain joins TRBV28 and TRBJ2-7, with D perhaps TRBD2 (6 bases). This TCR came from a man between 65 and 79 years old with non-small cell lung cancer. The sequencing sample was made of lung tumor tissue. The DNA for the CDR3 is TGTGCCAGCAGTGTGGAGGGCAGGCGATTCTCCTACGAGCACTACTTC. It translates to CASSVEGRRFSYEHYF. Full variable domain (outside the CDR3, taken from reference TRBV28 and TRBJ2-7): DVKVTQSSRYLVKRTGEKVFLECVQDMDHENMFWYRQDPGLGLRLIYFSYDVKMKEKGDIPEGYSVSREKKERFSLILESASTNQTSMYLCASSVEGRRFSYEHYFGPGTRLTVT.